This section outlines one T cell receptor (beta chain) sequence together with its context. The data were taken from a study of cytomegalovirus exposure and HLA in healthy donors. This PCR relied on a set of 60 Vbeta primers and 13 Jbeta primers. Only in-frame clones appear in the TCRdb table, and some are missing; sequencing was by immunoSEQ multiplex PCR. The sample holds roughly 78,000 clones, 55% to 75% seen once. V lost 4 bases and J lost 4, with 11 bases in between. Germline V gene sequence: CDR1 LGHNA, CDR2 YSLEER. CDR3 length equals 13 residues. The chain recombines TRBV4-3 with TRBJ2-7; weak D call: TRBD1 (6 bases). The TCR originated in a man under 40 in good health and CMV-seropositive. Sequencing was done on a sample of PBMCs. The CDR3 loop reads CASSPDRIYEQYF. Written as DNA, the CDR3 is TGCGCCAGCAGCCCGGACAGAATTTACGAGCAGTACTTC.